This TCR beta chain emerged from a study of cytomegalovirus exposure and HLA in healthy donors. PCR amplification relied on 60 Vbeta primers (plus 13 Jbeta primers). Using immunoSEQ multiplex PCR, the repertoire was profiled, and TCRdb retains in-frame clones only, with some absent. The repertoire has approximately 120,000 clones, around 74% of them found once; the top ten carry less than 4%. Remarks on this clone: Antigen unknown.

Study-wide results and limits: Earlier findings revealed that most TCR beta V segments proved productive either about 87% or about 30% of the time.

V was clipped by 6 bases and J by 2 bases; unmatched bases: 5. This CDR3 region has 15 residues. CDR1 and CDR2 from the germline V gene are SGHTA and FQGTGA. This TCR came from a man aged 25 to 40 in good health and CMV-seronegative. The genes are TRBV7-3 and TRBJ2-5; 11 nucleotides agree with TRBD2. Sequenced input: PBMCs. CDR3 bases: TGTGCCAGCAGATCCGGGACTAGCGGTCAAGAGACCCAGTACTTC. Its protein product is CASRSGTSGQETQYF.